The 28 T cell receptor beta chains below come from one sample, sequenced in a study of Ad26.COV2.S vaccination and SARS-CoV-2 variants. Clones were read by immunoSEQ multiplex PCR, and TCRdb kept only the in-frame ones, dropping some. Among around 380,000 clones listed, more than 85% were seen once. Treatment here: approximately 18 received Ad26.COV2.S at low or high dose, single or two shots; 5 received placebo; per-sample allocation not given. Following the first vaccine or placebo injection, samples were taken on day 63. Material: peripheral blood, obtained in a trial of Ad26.COV2.S vaccine versus placebo. These receptor sequences come from a person between 18 and 65 years old who received the Ad26.COV2.S COVID-19 vaccine or a placebo.

The chain joins TRBV19 to TRBJ1-1; 9 bases map to TRBD1. The CDR3 extends over 16 amino acids. Germline trimming cut 4 bases from V and 10 bases from J; bases unmatched to any gene: 16. Germline V gene sequence: CDR1 LNHDA, CDR2 SQIVND (reference sequence). Written as DNA, the CDR3 is TGTGCCAGTAGTACAGGGGACAGGGCCCGATTTTCGGTAGCTTTCTTT. This sequence encodes CASSTGDRARFSVAFF. The entire variable domain, with the rest obtained from reference TRBV19 and TRBJ1-1, is as follows: DGGITQSPKYLFRKEGQNVTLSCEQNLNHDAMYWYRQDPGQGLRLIYYSQIVNDFQKGDIAEGYSVSREKKESFPLTVTSAQKNPTAFYLCASSTGDRARFSVAFFGQGTRLTVV.

V gene TRBV4-3 combines with J gene TRBJ1-1; possibly TRBD1 for D (6 bases). V lost 5 bases and J 8 bases, leaving 18 bases between the germline ends. Looked up from germline, CDR1 is LGHNA and CDR2 is YSLEER. CDR3 length: 14 residues. CDR3 residues: CASSAGTGNQEAFF. CDR3 sequence (DNA): TGCGCCAGCAGCGCCGGAACAGGGAACCAAGAAGCTTTCTTT.

The J gene is TRBJ2-3, the V gene TRBV3-1 (or the pseudogene TRBV3-2); no clear D. Trimming removed 2 bases from V and 2 bases from J, with 14 bases in between. CDR3 length: 16 amino acids. Per the germline V gene, CDR1 is LGHDT and CDR2 is YNNKEL (reference sequence). CDR3 region: CASSQKGQLATDTQYF. The CDR3 DNA sequence: TGTGCCAGCAGCCAAAAAGGCCAGTTAGCCACAGATACGCAGTATTTT.

The V gene is TRBV4-1, the J gene TRBJ2-2, with a weak D call TRBD1 (5 bases). Trimming took 4 bases from V and 6 from J, leaving 9 bases between them. CDR3 length: 13 amino acids. Germline values: CDR1 MGHRA, CDR2 YSYEKL. The CDR3 region has the DNA TGCGCCAGCAGCCTGGGGCCTTCCGGGGAGCTGTTTTTT. Protein: CASSLGPSGELFF.

The chain joins TRBV5-1 to TRBJ2-5; 9 bases map to TRBD2. The trim removed 5 bases at V and 2 bases at J, leaving 4 bases unmatched. This CDR3 is built from 14 residues. The germline V gene encodes CDR1 SGHRS and CDR2 YFSETQ. The CDR3 region has the DNA TGCGCCAGCAGTTTTGGACTAGCGCAAGAGACCCAGTACTTC. It specifies CASSFGLAQETQYF.

This chain joins TRBV5-4 and TRBJ1-1, with 9 bases matching TRBD1. Per the germline V gene, CDR1 is SGHNT and CDR2 is YYREEE (reference sequence). After removal of 4 bases from V and 0 bases from J, the junction contained 4 bases not matched to a gene. The CDR3 totals 15 residues. The CDR3 DNA sequence: TGTGCCAGCAGCCCTAGGGACAGGGTGAACACTGAAGCTTTCTTT. Translated, it gives CASSPRDRVNTEAFF.

The J gene is TRBJ2-7, the V gene TRBV7-2; 12 bases are shared with TRBD1. The germline gives CDR1 SGHTA, CDR2 FQGNSA. The CDR3 contains 15 residues. With 1 base clipped from V and 7 bases from J, the junction kept 5 bases outside the gene matches. Here the CDR3 DNA reads TGTGCCAGCAGCTTAGTAGGGACAGGGGGCGGGGAGCAGTACTTC. The encoded protein is CASSLVGTGGGEQYF.

This chain connects TRBV30 to TRBJ1-1; maybe TRBD1 (5 bases). CDR1 and CDR2 from the germline V gene are GTSNPN and SVGIG (reference sequence). Trimming shortened V by 0 bases and J by 1 base, and 12 bases separated the two germline ends. This CDR3 region has 15 residues. The CDR3 DNA reads as TGTGCCTGGAGTGTTAGGGGATGGGGGAACACTGAAGCTTTCTTT. Amino acids: CAWSVRGWGNTEAFF.

This chain uses TRBV5-4 with TRBJ2-2, with 11 bases lining up with TRBD1. This CDR3 region has 16 residues. V was pared by 4 bases and J by 6 bases, with 8 bases of the junction left unmatched. The germline gives CDR1 SGHNT, CDR2 YYREEE (reference sequence). DNA of the CDR3: TGTGCCAGCAGCAACCCGGGACAGGGGGTACCCGGGGAGCTGTTTTTT. Amino acids: CASSNPGQGVPGELFF.

The chain combines TRBV7-2 with TRBJ2-5, with D possibly TRBD2 on 5 matching bases. The V gene lost 2 bases and the J gene lost 5 bases, with 9 bases spanning the gap. The CDR3 runs 13 residues. Germline V gene data show CDR1 as SGHTA and CDR2 as FQGNSA. CDR3 sequence (DNA): TGTGCCAGCAGCTTATCGCGGGTGGAGACCCAGTACTTC. It is translated as CASSLSRVETQYF.

This chain uses TRBV6-5 with TRBJ1-4, with TRBD1 as a possible D gene (5 bases). This CDR3 is 15 amino acids long. Trimming cost V 2 bases and J 6 bases, with 13 bases left between them. Looked up from germline, CDR1 is MNHEY and CDR2 is SVGAGI. CDR3 region: CASSYDGGVDEKLFF. DNA of the CDR3: TGTGCCAGCAGTTACGACGGGGGAGTGGATGAAAAACTGTTTTTT.

J is TRBJ2-5 and V is TRBV7-8; no clear D. Germline CDR1 is SGHVS and CDR2 is FQNEAQ. The V end lost 4 bases, the J end lost 5 bases, and 11 bases lay between the germline ends. The CDR3 is 13 residues long. CDR3 bases: TGTGCCAGCAGCTACGACATTCGGGAGACCCAGTACTTC. This sequence encodes CASSYDIRETQYF.

This clone was observed a few times. The chain uses TRBV30 and TRBJ1-5; 7 bases are a match to TRBD1. The germline V gene encodes CDR1 GTSNPN and CDR2 SVGIG (reference sequence). This CDR3 has 13 amino acids. V was pared by 1 base and J by 4 bases, with 1 base of the junction left unmatched. CDR3 DNA: TGTGCCTGGAGTGAACAGGGGAATCAGCCCCAGCATTTT. Protein: CAWSEQGNQPQHF.

This sequence joins TRBV3-1 (or the pseudogene TRBV3-2) and TRBJ1-1; D call uncertain. The CDR3 is made up of 15 amino acids. The germline V and J ends were trimmed by 1 base and 5 bases, with 14 bases remaining between them. Germline CDR1 and CDR2: LGHDT and YNNKEL (reference sequence). The CDR3: CASSQGVTAVTEAFF. The CDR3 nucleotides read TGTGCCAGCAGCCAAGGGGTCACTGCCGTGACTGAAGCTTTCTTT.

This clone was recorded once. This chain connects TRBV2 to TRBJ1-5, with 9 nucleotides matching TRBD1. V was pared by 0 bases and J by 5 bases, with 11 bases of the junction left unmatched. CDR3 length: 18 amino acids. The germline gives CDR1 SNHLY, CDR2 FYNNEI. CDR3 loop: CASSEAWVRDRAHQPQHF. The CDR3 DNA follows: TGTGCCAGCAGTGAAGCGTGGGTACGGGACAGGGCCCATCAGCCCCAGCATTTT.

This clone was recorded once. The chain joins TRBV9 to TRBJ2-5; no firm D call. Germline V CDR1 and CDR2: SGDLS, YYNGEE. Between the trimmed V and J ends, which lost 4 bases and 1 base, there was a span of 11 bases. This CDR3 has 14 amino acids. The CDR3 here is CASSPFGGQETQYF. CDR3 sequence (DNA): TGTGCCAGCAGCCCCTTTGGCGGCCAAGAGACCCAGTACTTC.

The chain employs TRBV6-5 and TRBJ1-1; no clear D. V was clipped by 6 bases and J by 4 bases, with 9 bases between them. The CDR3 sequence is 12 residues long. Germline CDR1 MNHEY, CDR2 SVGAGI. As DNA, the CDR3 is TGTGCCAGCAGCAAGGATTCCACTGAAGCTTTCTTT. Protein product: CASSKDSTEAFF.

This chain uses TRBV7-9 with TRBJ1-6, with no clear D. Trimming pared 3 bases from V and 8 bases from J, leaving 5 bases between. Germline loops: CDR1 SEHNR, CDR2 FQNEAQ (reference sequence). The CDR3 runs 12 residues. The CDR3 bases are TGTGCCAGCAGCTTGGTGGATTCACCCCTCCACTTT. This gives the protein CASSLVDSPLHF.

The chain combines TRBV19 with TRBJ2-1, with D unresolved. This CDR3 spans 16 amino acids. Trimming cost V 3 bases and J 6 bases, with 18 bases left between them. The germline CDR1 and CDR2 sequences are LNHDA and SQIVND (reference sequence). The CDR3 loop is CASSIGTLSFGNEQFF. CDR3 in DNA: TGTGCCAGTAGTATCGGAACACTAAGCTTCGGCAATGAGCAGTTCTTC.

This chain connects TRBV5-1 to TRBJ2-5; D is unclear. The CDR3 covers 13 residues. Between the trimmed V and J ends, which lost 0 bases and 5 bases, there was a span of 8 bases. Germline V gene data show CDR1 as SGHRS and CDR2 as YFSETQ. CDR3 amino acids: CASSLEVAETQYF. Written as DNA, the CDR3 is TGCGCCAGCAGCTTGGAGGTCGCTGAGACCCAGTACTTC.

CDR3 bases: TGCGCCAGCAGCCCGGGACAGGGATGGGCGGGAAACACCATATATTTT. Translated: CASSPGQGWAGNTIYF. The genes are TRBV5-1 and TRBJ1-3; 9 bases align to TRBD1. V gave up 4 bases and J gave up 4 bases; unmatched junction bases: 9. The CDR3 sequence is 16 residues long. In germline, CDR1 is SGHRS, CDR2 YFSETQ.

The chain couples TRBV25-1 to TRBJ1-4; possible D gene TRBD1, 5 bases. CDR1 MGHDK and CDR2 SYGVNS come from the germline V gene. The CDR3 consists of 12 residues. Trimming pared 6 bases from V and 10 bases from J, leaving 12 bases between. The chain's CDR3 is CASSGGRGKLFF. For the CDR3, the DNA is TGTGCCAGCAGCGGGGGGAGGGGAAAACTGTTTTTT. Variable domain in full (rest from reference TRBV25-1 and TRBJ1-4): EADIYQTPRYLVIGTGKKITLECSQTMGHDKMYWYQQDPGMELHLIHYSYGVNSTEKGDLSSESTVSRIRTEHFPLTLESARPSHTSQYLCASSGGRGKLFFGSGTQLSVL.

The chain couples TRBV24-1 to TRBJ1-2, with 10 nucleotides matching TRBD1. This CDR3 comprises 15 residues. V was pared by 3 bases and J by 6 bases, with 6 bases of the junction left unmatched. CDR1 is KGHDR, CDR2 SFDVKD, per germline. The CDR3 here is CATSDNRQGADGYTF. CDR3 DNA: TGTGCCACCAGTGATAACAGACAGGGGGCTGATGGCTACACCTTC.

This chain links TRBV30 with TRBJ2-7, with TRBD1 matching 7 bases. The junction had 14 bases not matched to a gene; V was cut back by 5 bases and J by 4 bases. The CDR3 length is 15 residues. The germline CDR1 and CDR2 sequences are GTSNPN and SVGIG (reference sequence). The CDR3 DNA follows: TGTGCCTGGGACTTTCCGTCAGGGGGAATATACGAGCAGTACTTC. Translated: CAWDFPSGGIYEQYF.

The chain carries TRBV3-1 (or the pseudogene TRBV3-2) and TRBJ2-1; TRBD2 matches at 14 bases. Looked up from germline, CDR1 is LGHDT and CDR2 is YNNKEL (reference sequence). J lost 8 bases, V lost 3 bases, and 3 bases had no gene match. The CDR3 spans 15 residues. CDR3 DNA sequence: TGTGCCAGCAGCCAGAGACTAGCGGGGGGGGATGAGCAGTTCTTC. Encoded protein: CASSQRLAGGDEQFF.

The chain uses TRBV3-1 (or the pseudogene TRBV3-2) and TRBJ2-2; tentatively, D is TRBD1 or TRBD2 (6 bases each). V lost 4 bases, J lost 2 bases, and 17 bases lay in between. The CDR3 loop spans 17 amino acids. Germline CDR1 reads LGHDT; CDR2 reads YNNKEL (reference sequence). CDR3 protein: CASSLLPWGANTGELFF. In DNA, the CDR3 is TGTGCCAGCAGCCTTCTACCGTGGGGGGCTAACACCGGGGAGCTGTTTTTT.

The chain couples TRBV7-8 to TRBJ1-1; 9 bases agree with TRBD1. J gave up 6 bases and V 0 bases, and 5 bases lay outside the gene matches. CDR1 is SGHVS and CDR2 is FQNEAQ in the germline V gene. The CDR3 is made up of 15 amino acids. CDR3 DNA: TGTGCCAGCAGCTTAGCTGACAGGGGGGTCCCTGAAGCTTTCTTT. Encoded protein: CASSLADRGVPEAFF. Supplemented by reference TRBV7-8 and TRBJ1-1, the full variable domain reads GAGVSQSPRYKVAKRGQDVALRCDPISGHVSLFWYQQALGQGPEFLTYFQNEAQLDKSGLPSDRFFAERPEGSVSTLKIQRTQQEDSAVYLCASSLADRGVPEAFFGQGTRLTVV.

The rearrangement links TRBV12-3 or TRBV12-4 to TRBJ1-2, with D perhaps TRBD1 (5 bases). The CDR3 sequence is 11 residues long. V lost 6 bases and J 8 bases, leaving 10 bases between the germline ends. As DNA, the CDR3 is TGTGCCAGCAGCAGGGCCTTGGGCTACACCTTC. Its translation: CASSRALGYTF.